A selection of T cell receptor beta chains follows, all from one sample in a study of T cells in localized non-small cell lung cancer. Some clones are missing from TCRdb's copy, which holds only in-frame ones; the method was immunoSEQ multiplex PCR. The sample has 100,000 or so clones; around 90% are singletons. Specimen: PBMCs, collected before any cancer treatment. All receptors come from a woman aged 40 to 75 with stage II squamous cell lung carcinoma. The CDR3 runs from the conserved cysteine through the conserved F or W. D genes are given only for firm matches. Expanded clones get a size class; other rows say once, few or many, or leave the size out.

V	D	J	size	CDR3	DNA
TRBV5-6	-	TRBJ2-1	-	CASSPLVGGIEFF	TGTGCCAGCAGCCCCCTCGTGGGCGGGATCGAGTTCTTC
TRBV27	-	TRBJ2-5	-	CASSFHSAGTQYF	TGTGCCAGCAGTTTCCACTCGGCCGGGACCCAGTACTTC
TRBV7-9	-	TRBJ2-2	-	CASTAEGRDTGELFF	TGTGCCAGCACCGCAGAGGGGCGGGACACCGGGGAGCTGTTTTTT
TRBV18	-	TRBJ1-2	-	CASSGGGSYTF	TGTGCCAGCTCAGGCGGCGGGAGCTACACCTTC
TRBV7-9	-	TRBJ2-7	-	CASSLDSRGSGRTYEQYF	TGTGCCAGCAGCTTAGATTCGAGGGGGTCAGGGAGAACCTACGAGCAGTACTTC
TRBV19	-	TRBJ1-1	-	CASSTYLGERAFF	TGTGCCAGTAGTACCTATTTGGGGGAGAGAGCTTTCTTT
TRBV19	-	TRBJ1-5	-	CASSGGLAITGNQPQHF	TGTGCCAGTAGTGGCGGGCTGGCAATAACGGGCAATCAGCCCCAGCATTTT
TRBV7-6	TRBD2	TRBJ2-1	-	CASSFWTSGRTGNEQFF	TGTGCCAGCAGCTTTTGGACTAGCGGGAGGACTGGTAATGAGCAGTTCTTC
TRBV6-1	-	TRBJ2-1	-	CASSTSYNEQFF	TGTGCCAGCAGTACTTCCTACAATGAGCAGTTCTTC
TRBV5-1	-	TRBJ1-3	-	CASSLVGERFSGNTIYF	TGCGCCAGCAGCTTGGTGGGAGAGCGGTTCTCTGGAAACACCATATATTTT
TRBV2	-	TRBJ1-1	-	CASSIGFRGEAFF	TGTGCCAGCAGTATAGGGTTTAGGGGTGAAGCTTTCTTT
TRBV7-9	-	TRBJ1-2	-	CASSLGQAPRGGYTF	TGTGCCAGCAGCTTAGGACAGGCTCCCCGTGGAGGCTACACCTTC
TRBV10-3	TRBD2	TRBJ2-1	-	CAISEPGTSANEQFF	TGTGCCATCAGTGAGCCGGGGACTAGCGCCAATGAGCAGTTCTTC
TRBV19	TRBD1	TRBJ1-1	-	CASSLWTGEAFF	TGTGCCAGTAGTCTGTGGACAGGAGAAGCTTTCTTT
TRBV27	-	TRBJ2-1	-	CASSLFGRERQWAHNEQFF	TGTGCCAGCAGTTTATTCGGCCGGGAGAGACAGTGGGCTCACAATGAGCAGTTCTTC
TRBV7-9	TRBD2	TRBJ2-3	-	CASSPTSGRSTFGDTQYF	TGTGCCAGCAGCCCTACTAGCGGGAGATCCACTTTCGGAGATACGCAGTATTTT
TRBV30	TRBD2	TRBJ2-6	-	CANPSGSYSGANVLTF	TGTGCCAACCCTAGCGGAAGCTACTCTGGGGCCAACGTCCTGACTTTC
TRBV5-1	TRBD1	TRBJ2-1	-	CASSLMTGVKNEQFF	TGCGCCAGCAGCCTGATGACAGGGGTAAAAAATGAGCAGTTCTTC
TRBV4-2	TRBD1	TRBJ2-3	-	CASSQGGRTGTDTQYF	TGTGCCAGCAGCCAAGGGGGCAGGACAGGGACAGATACGCAGTATTTT
TRBV29-1	-	TRBJ1-2	-	CSVEKGKYYGYTF	TGCAGCGTTGAAAAGGGGAAATACTATGGCTACACCTTC
TRBV5-6	-	TRBJ2-6	-	CASSLAGNPSGANVLTF	TGTGCCAGCAGCTTGGCAGGGAACCCCTCAGGGGCCAACGTCCTGACTTTC
TRBV29-1	-	TRBJ1-1	-	CSVAWNTEAFF	TGCAGCGTTGCTTGGAACACTGAAGCTTTCTTT
TRBV29-1	-	TRBJ1-2	-	CSGREGNGYTF	TGCAGCGGGCGGGAAGGAAATGGCTACACCTTC
TRBV2	TRBD2	TRBJ2-3	-	CASRGTSGEKQYF	TGTGCCAGCAGGGGGACTAGCGGGGAAAAGCAGTATTTT
TRBV29-1	TRBD1	TRBJ2-7	-	CSVRTGGYEQYF	TGCAGCGTCCGGACAGGGGGCTACGAGCAGTACTTC
TRBV6-6	TRBD1	TRBJ2-5	-	CASTGQGALETQYF	TGTGCCAGCACCGGACAGGGGGCCTTGGAGACCCAGTACTTC
TRBV30	TRBD1	TRBJ1-1	-	CAWSGQVFGTEAFF	TGTGCCTGGTCGGGACAGGTATTCGGGACTGAAGCTTTCTTT
TRBV6-6	TRBD1	TRBJ2-7	-	CASRPPGQGITYEQYF	TGTGCCAGCAGGCCCCCTGGACAGGGGATAACCTACGAGCAGTACTTC
TRBV9	TRBD1	TRBJ2-1	-	CASGRQGYNEQFF	TGTGCCAGCGGTAGACAGGGATACAATGAGCAGTTCTTC
TRBV12-1	-	TRBJ2-2	-	CASWYKTPNTGELFF	TGTGCCAGCTGGTATAAGACGCCCAACACCGGGGAGCTGTTTTTT
TRBV7-8	-	TRBJ2-1	-	CASSSPGGGRLFF	TGTGCCAGCAGCTCCCCCGGCGGCGGGCGTCTGTTCTTC
TRBV6-6	TRBD1	TRBJ1-1	-	CASSGRTGNTEAFF	TGTGCCAGCTCCGGAAGGACAGGGAACACTGAAGCTTTCTTT
TRBV27	-	TRBJ2-1	once	CASSVTANEQFF	TGTGCCAGCAGCGTTACGGCCAATGAGCAGTTCTTC
TRBV10-3	-	TRBJ2-1	-	CAITPGPRNEQFF	TGTGCCATCACGCCCGGGCCGAGGAATGAGCAGTTCTTC
TRBV30	-	TRBJ1-5	-	CAFSEVVGNQPQHF	TGTGCCTTCTCCGAGGTGGTCGGCAATCAGCCCCAGCATTTT
TRBV11-2	-	TRBJ2-7	-	CASSLVAGPSYEQYF	TGTGCCAGCAGCTTAGTAGCAGGTCCCTCCTACGAGCAGTACTTC
TRBV11-2	-	TRBJ2-7	-	CASSSPSGVPRYEQYF	TGTGCCAGCAGCTCCCCATCCGGAGTCCCTCGCTACGAGCAGTACTTC